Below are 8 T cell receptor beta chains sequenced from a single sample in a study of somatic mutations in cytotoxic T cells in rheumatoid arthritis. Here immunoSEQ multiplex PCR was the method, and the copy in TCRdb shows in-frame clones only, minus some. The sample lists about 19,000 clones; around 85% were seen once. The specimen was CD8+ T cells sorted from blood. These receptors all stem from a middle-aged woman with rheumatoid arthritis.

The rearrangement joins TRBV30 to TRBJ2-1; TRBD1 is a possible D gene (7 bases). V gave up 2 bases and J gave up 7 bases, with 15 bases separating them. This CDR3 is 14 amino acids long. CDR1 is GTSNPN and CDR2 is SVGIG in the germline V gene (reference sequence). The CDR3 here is CAWSQGGYINEQFF. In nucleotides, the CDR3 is TGTGCCTGGAGTCAGGGGGGCTACATAAATGAGCAGTTCTTC.

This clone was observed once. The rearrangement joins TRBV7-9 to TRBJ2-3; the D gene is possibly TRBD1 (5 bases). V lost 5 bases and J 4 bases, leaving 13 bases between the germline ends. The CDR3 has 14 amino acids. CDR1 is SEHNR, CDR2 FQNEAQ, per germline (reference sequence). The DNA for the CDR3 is TGTGCCAGCAGCACATTGACAGTCGCAGATACGCAGTATTTT. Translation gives CASSTLTVADTQYF.

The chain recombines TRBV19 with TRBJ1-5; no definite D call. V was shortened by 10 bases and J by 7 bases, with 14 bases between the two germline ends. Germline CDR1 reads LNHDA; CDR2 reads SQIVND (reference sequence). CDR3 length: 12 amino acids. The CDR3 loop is CATCWPGQPQHF. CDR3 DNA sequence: TGTGCCACCTGCTGGCCGGGGCAGCCCCAGCATTTT.

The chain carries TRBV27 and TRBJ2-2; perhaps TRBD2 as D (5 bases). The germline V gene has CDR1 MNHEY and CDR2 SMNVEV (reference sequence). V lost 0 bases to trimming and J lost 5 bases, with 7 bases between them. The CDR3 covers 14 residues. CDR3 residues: CASSLSLATGELFF. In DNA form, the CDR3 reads TGTGCCAGCAGTTTATCATTAGCGACCGGGGAGCTGTTTTTT.

The CDR3, as DNA: TGTGCCAGCAACCTTAGAGGGGGCGCAGACTATGGCTACACCTTC. This sequence encodes CASNLRGGADYGYTF. The chain joins TRBV2 to TRBJ1-2; 7 bases agree with TRBD1. CDR3 length: 15 residues. Per germline, CDR1 SNHLY and CDR2 FYNNEI. Trimming took 7 bases from V and 3 from J; bases not matched to a gene: 11.

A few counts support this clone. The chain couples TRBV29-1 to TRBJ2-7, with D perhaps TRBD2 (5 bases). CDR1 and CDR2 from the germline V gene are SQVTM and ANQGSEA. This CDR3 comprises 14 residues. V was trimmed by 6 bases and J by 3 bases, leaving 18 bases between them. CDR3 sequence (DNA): TGCAGCGTCGGACCATCGGGGTCCCTCTACGAGCAGTACTTC. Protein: CSVGPSGSLYEQYF.

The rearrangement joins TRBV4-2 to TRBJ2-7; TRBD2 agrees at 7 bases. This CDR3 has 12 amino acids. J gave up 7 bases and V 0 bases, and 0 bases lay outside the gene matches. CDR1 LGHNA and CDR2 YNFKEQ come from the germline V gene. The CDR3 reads CASSQEAGEQYF. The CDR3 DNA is TGTGCCAGCAGCCAAGAAGCGGGGGAGCAGTACTTC.

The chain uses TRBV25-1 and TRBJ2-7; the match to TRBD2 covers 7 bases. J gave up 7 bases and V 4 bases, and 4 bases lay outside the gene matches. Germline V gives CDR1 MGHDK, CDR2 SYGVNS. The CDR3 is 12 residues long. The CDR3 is CASSGGGKEQYF. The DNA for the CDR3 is TGTGCCAGCAGTGGGGGGGGGAAAGAGCAGTACTTC.